These 12 T cell receptor beta chains came from one sample sequenced in a study of T cell responses to AZD1222 COVID-19 vaccine. Profiled with immunoSEQ multiplex PCR; TCRdb holds only in-frame clones, not every one. The sample lists roughly 180,000 clones; 75% to 90% were seen once. The sample consisted of peripheral blood, taken on day 0 of AZD1222 vaccination. These receptors came from an adult in good health.

The chain joins TRBV30 to TRBJ1-1; D gene ambiguous. Germline CDR1 and CDR2: GTSNPN and SVGIG (reference sequence). The CDR3 is made up of 12 amino acids. CDR3 in DNA: TGTGCACGCGGCCTCATGAACACTGAAGCTTTCTTT. This sequence encodes CARGLMNTEAFF.

In this sample, this clone turned up a few times. The rearrangement links TRBV28 to TRBJ1-1; D call uncertain. V lost 2 bases and J lost 0, with 16 bases in between. CDR3 size: 17 residues. Germline V gene lookup returns CDR1 MDHEN and CDR2 SYDVKM. As DNA, the CDR3 is TGTGCCAGCAGTTTAATGAGGGAGTCAGGCATGAACACTGAAGCTTTCTTT. It yields the protein CASSLMRESGMNTEAFF.

This chain links TRBV27 with TRBJ2-1; D might be TRBD1 (5 bases). Trimming stripped 4 bases from V and 3 bases from J, with 10 bases between. Germline CDR1 MNHEY, CDR2 SMNVEV (reference sequence). The CDR3 consists of 14 residues. DNA for the CDR3: TGTGCCAGCAGTTCAGGGCAGGACTACAATGAGCAGTTCTTC. Amino acids: CASSSGQDYNEQFF.

The chain combines TRBV11-2 with TRBJ2-1, with D tentatively TRBD2 (6 bases). The CDR3 spans 17 residues. Looked up from germline, CDR1 is SGHAT and CDR2 is FQNNGV. V lost 2 bases and J 7 bases, leaving 21 bases between the germline ends. The CDR3 DNA is TGTGCCAGCAGCTTAAGGGCCCCGGGCGTGGAGGGAAATGAGCAGTTCTTC. It is translated as CASSLRAPGVEGNEQFF.

The chain is built from TRBV3-1 (or the pseudogene TRBV3-2) and TRBJ2-6; a weak D match, TRBD1 (5 bases). The CDR3 totals 15 residues. V lost 3 bases and J lost 0, with 6 bases in between. CDR1 is LGHDT and CDR2 is YNNKEL in the germline V gene (reference sequence). The CDR3 is CASSHDSSGANVLTF. The DNA of the CDR3 is TGTGCCAGCAGCCACGACAGCTCTGGGGCCAACGTCCTGACTTTC.

The chain carries TRBV7-3 and TRBJ2-3, with D perhaps matching TRBD1 or TRBD2 (5 bases each). V was clipped by 6 bases and J by 1 base, with 8 bases between them. This CDR3 spans 13 amino acids. Germline assignment: CDR1 SGHTA and CDR2 FQGTGA. This chain's CDR3 is CASRRGRTDTQYF. DNA for the CDR3: TGTGCCAGCAGGAGGGGTCGCACAGATACGCAGTATTTT. Full variable domain (outside the CDR3, taken from reference TRBV7-3 and TRBJ2-3): GAGVSQTPSNKVTEKGKYVELRCDPISGHTALYWYRQSLGQGPEFLIYFQGTGAADDSGLPNDRFFAVRPEGSVSTLKIQRTERGDSAVYLCASRRGRTDTQYFGPGTRLTVL.

This clone appeared once. The chain joins TRBV27 to TRBJ1-3; D is undetermined. Germline lookup yields CDR1 MNHEY and CDR2 SMNVEV (reference sequence). The CDR3 covers 16 residues. With 2 bases removed from V and 0 bases from J, the gap between germline ends came to 11 bases. CDR3 loop: CASSLSPFVSGNTIYF. The CDR3 DNA reads as TGTGCCAGCAGTTTAAGTCCCTTTGTCTCTGGAAACACCATATATTTT.

The rearrangement joins TRBV5-1 to TRBJ1-1; 8 positions agree with TRBD1. The CDR3 length is 15 residues. Looked up from germline, CDR1 is SGHRS and CDR2 is YFSETQ. Germline trimming cut 4 bases from V and 1 base from J; bases unmatched to any gene: 6. CDR3 sequence: CASSPQGQENTEAFF. The CDR3 coding sequence is TGCGCCAGCAGCCCTCAGGGACAGGAGAACACTGAAGCTTTCTTT.

The chain employs TRBV3-1 (or the pseudogene TRBV3-2) and TRBJ2-7; 12 nucleotides match TRBD2. This CDR3 comprises 16 residues. The germline CDR1 and CDR2 sequences are LGHDT and YNNKEL (reference sequence). Trimming removed 1 base from V and 7 bases from J; junction bases left unmatched: 8. The CDR3 coding sequence is TGTGCCAGCAGCCAAGTCCCGACTAGCGGGAGAGGGGAGCAGTACTTC. Translation: CASSQVPTSGRGEQYF.

V and J are TRBV7-2 and TRBJ2-7; TRBD2 might be the D (7 bases). The germline V gene encodes CDR1 SGHTA and CDR2 FQGNSA. The CDR3 is 17 amino acids. The V end was cut by 5 bases, the J end by 0 bases, with 20 bases between. CDR3 coding DNA: TGTGCCAGCAGCGGGGGCGGGGGCTTTCCGAGCTCCTACGAGCAGTACTTC. Its translation is CASSGGGGFPSSYEQYF.

This clone was seen once. This chain uses TRBV23-1 with TRBJ2-1; possibly TRBD1 for D (9 bases). TRBV23-1 is recorded as an ORF, its role being uncertain. The CDR3 covers 21 residues. Trimming took off 6 bases at V and 4 bases at J, with 34 bases between the two ends. The CDR3 DNA sequence: TGCGCCAGCAGCCGGGACAGGGCCCCCAGCGGGAGCATTTGTGGTTACAATGAGCAGTTCTTC. Protein product: CASSRDRAPSGSICGYNEQFF.

Details on this clone: This specimen includes other DNA sequences encoding the same CDR3. The V gene is TRBV19, the J gene TRBJ1-5; 11 bases are a match to TRBD1. CDR1 is LNHDA, CDR2 SQIVND, per germline (reference sequence). The V gene end was trimmed by 5 bases and the J gene end by 4 bases; junction bases not matched to a gene: 4. This CDR3 is 15 amino acids long. The CDR3 DNA reads TGTGCCAGTAGTCGGGACAGGGGGAGAAATCAGCCCCAGCATTTT. The encoded protein is CASSRDRGRNQPQHF.